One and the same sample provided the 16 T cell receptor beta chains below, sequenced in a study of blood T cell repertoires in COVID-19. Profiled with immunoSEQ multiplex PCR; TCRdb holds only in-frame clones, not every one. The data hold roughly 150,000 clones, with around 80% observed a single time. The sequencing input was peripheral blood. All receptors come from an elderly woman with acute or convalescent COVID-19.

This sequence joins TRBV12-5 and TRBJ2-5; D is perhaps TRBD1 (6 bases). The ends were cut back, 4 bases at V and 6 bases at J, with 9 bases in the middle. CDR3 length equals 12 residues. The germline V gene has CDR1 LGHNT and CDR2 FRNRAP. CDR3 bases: TGTGCTAGTGGTTCGGGACATCAGACCCAGTACTTC. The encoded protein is CASGSGHQTQYF.

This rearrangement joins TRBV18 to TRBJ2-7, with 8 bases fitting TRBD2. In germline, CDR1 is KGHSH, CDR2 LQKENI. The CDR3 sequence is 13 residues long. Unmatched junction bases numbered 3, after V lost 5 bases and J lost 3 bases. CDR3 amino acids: CASSEGTSYEQYF. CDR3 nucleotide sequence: TGTGCCAGCTCAGAAGGGACTAGCTACGAGCAGTACTTC.

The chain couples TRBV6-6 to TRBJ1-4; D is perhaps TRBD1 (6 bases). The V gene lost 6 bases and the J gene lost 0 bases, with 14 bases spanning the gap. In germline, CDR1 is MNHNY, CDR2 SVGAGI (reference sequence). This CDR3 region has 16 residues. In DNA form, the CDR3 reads TGTGCCAGCAGGAACAGGGTGCGCACAACTAATGAAAAACTGTTTTTT. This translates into CASRNRVRTTNEKLFF.

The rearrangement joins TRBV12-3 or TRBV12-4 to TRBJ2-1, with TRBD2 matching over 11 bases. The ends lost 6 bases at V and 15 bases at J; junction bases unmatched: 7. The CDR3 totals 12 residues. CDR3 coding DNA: TGTGCCAGCAGACTTATTAGCGGGAGGGCGTTCTTC. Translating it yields CASRLISGRAFF.

The CDR3 is CASSAWRGEYSNQPQHF. CDR3 DNA: TGTGCCAGTAGTGCTTGGAGGGGCGAATATAGCAATCAGCCCCAGCATTTT. V gene TRBV19 combines with J gene TRBJ1-5; tentative D call: TRBD1 (5 bases). Germline values: CDR1 LNHDA, CDR2 SQIVND (reference sequence). The CDR3 totals 17 residues. With 5 bases removed from V and 0 bases from J, the gap between germline ends came to 17 bases.

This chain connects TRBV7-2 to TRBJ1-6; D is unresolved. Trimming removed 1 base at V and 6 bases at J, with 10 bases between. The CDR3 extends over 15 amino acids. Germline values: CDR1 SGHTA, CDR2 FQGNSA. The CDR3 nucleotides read TGTGCCAGCAGCTTAGTATCTCAGTCTAATTCACCCCTCCACTTT. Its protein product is CASSLVSQSNSPLHF.

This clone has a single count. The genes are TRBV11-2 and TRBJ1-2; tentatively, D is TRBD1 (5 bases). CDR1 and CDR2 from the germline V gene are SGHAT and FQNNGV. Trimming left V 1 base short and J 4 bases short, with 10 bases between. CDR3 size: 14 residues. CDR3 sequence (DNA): TGTGCCAGCAGCTTAGTGGGGGGGACCTATGGCTACACCTTC. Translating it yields CASSLVGGTYGYTF.

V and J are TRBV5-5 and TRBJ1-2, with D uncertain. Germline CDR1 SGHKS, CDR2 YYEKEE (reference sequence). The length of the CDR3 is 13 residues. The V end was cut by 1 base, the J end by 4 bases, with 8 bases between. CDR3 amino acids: CASSLTDIYGYTF. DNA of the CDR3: TGTGCCAGCAGCTTGACAGATATCTATGGCTACACCTTC.

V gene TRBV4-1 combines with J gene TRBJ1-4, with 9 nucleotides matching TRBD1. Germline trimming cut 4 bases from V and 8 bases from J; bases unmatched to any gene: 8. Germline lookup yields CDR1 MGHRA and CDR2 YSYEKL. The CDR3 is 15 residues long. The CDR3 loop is CASSRTGTGSEKLFF. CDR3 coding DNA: TGCGCCAGCAGCCGTACCGGGACAGGGAGCGAAAAACTGTTTTTT.

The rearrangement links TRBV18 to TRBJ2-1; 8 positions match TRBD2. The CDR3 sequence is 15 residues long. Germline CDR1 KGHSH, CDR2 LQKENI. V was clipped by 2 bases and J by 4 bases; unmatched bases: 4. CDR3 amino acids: CASSPIAGPYNEQFF. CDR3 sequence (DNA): TGTGCCAGCTCACCAATAGCGGGACCGTACAATGAGCAGTTCTTC.

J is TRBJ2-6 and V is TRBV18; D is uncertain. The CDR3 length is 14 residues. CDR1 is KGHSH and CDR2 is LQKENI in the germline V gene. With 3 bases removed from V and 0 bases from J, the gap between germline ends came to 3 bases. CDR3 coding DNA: TGTGCCAGCTCACCGGCCTCTGGGGCCAACGTCCTGACTTTC. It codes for CASSPASGANVLTF.

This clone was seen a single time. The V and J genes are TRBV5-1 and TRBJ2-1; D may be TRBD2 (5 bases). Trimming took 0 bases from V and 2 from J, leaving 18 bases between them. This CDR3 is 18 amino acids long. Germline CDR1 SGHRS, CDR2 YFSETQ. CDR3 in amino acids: CASSLESSGSHAYNEQFF. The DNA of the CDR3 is TGCGCCAGCAGCTTGGAGTCTAGTGGGAGTCACGCCTACAATGAGCAGTTCTTC.

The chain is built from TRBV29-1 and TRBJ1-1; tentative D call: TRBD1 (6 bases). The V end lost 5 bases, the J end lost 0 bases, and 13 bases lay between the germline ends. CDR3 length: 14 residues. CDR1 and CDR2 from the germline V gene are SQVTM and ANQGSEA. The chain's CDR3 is CSVRGGAVNTEAFF. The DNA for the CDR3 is TGCAGCGTTCGAGGGGGGGCGGTGAACACTGAAGCTTTCTTT.

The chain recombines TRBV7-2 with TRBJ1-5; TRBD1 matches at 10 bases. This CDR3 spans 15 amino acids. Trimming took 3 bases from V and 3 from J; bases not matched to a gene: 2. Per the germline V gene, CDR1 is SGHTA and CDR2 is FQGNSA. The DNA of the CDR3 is TGTGCCAGCAGCTTCGACAGGGGGCACAATCAGCCCCAGCATTTT. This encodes CASSFDRGHNQPQHF.

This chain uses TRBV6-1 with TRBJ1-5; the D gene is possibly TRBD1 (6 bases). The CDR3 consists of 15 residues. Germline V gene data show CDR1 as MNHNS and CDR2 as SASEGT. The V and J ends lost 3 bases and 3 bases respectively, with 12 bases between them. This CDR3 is CASSEIRQDNQPQHF. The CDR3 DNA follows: TGTGCCAGCAGTGAGATAAGACAGGACAATCAGCCCCAGCATTTT.

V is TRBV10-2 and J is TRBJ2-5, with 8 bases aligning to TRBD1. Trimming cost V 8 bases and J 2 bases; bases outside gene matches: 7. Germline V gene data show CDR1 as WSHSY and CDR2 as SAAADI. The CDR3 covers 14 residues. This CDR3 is CASRGTGQQETQYF. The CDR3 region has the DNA TGCGCCAGCCGTGGGACAGGACAGCAAGAGACCCAGTACTTC.